The rows below give T cell receptor beta chains drawn from one sample of a study of Graves' ophthalmopathy and Graves' hyperthyroidism. MiXCR was run by TCRdb on the multiplex PCR reads, yielding one entry per CDR3 protein. The sample records 600,000 to 650,000 distinct CDR3 sequences, around a fifth being singletons. The sequenced material came from peripheral blood. The receptors here all came from a woman between 18 and 30 years old with stable Graves' hyperthyroidism. Some clones in this sample may be carry-over from other donors' samples. Each CDR3 is given without its conserved first and last residue. The order of the fields is D gene, V gene, J gene, CDR3 protein. The D gene is left open where the match is weak.

>-|TRBV6-1|TRBJ1-5
ASSEQGDQPQH
>-|TRBV13|TRBJ2-5
ASSPRRGGAQETQY
>TRBD2|TRBV12-3/TRBV12-4|TRBJ2-5
ASSPSGSWETQY
>-|TRBV5-1|TRBJ1-2
ASSLSPTGKGYT
>-|TRBV6-1|TRBJ2-5
ASSVDDFFLETQY
>TRBD1|TRBV20-1|TRBJ1-2
SARGTRQGDGYT
>TRBD2|TRBV6-1|TRBJ2-2
ASSREAGELF
>-|TRBV27|TRBJ2-7
ASSLSKGFGYEQY
>TRBD2|TRBV7-8|TRBJ2-7
ASTLGGRSEQY
>TRBD1|TRBV15|TRBJ2-5
ATSTGQGQETQY
>TRBD1|TRBV19|TRBJ2-2
ASSARDRGRAGELF
>-|TRBV28|TRBJ2-5
ASSSEPETQY
>-|TRBV29-1|TRBJ2-5
SVGRGAQETQY
>-|TRBV12-3/TRBV12-4|TRBJ1-2
ASSLSQHYGYT
>-|TRBV20-1|TRBJ1-2
NPGSNYGYT
>-|TRBV6-5|TRBJ2-7
ASSLEYRRGEQY
>TRBD2|TRBV12-3/TRBV12-4|TRBJ2-7
ASSLSQTSGGYEQY
>-|TRBV4-2|TRBJ2-7
ASSKERAVYEQY
>-|TRBV12-3/TRBV12-4|TRBJ2-5
ASSPDNWTQETQY
>-|TRBV6-2/TRBV6-3|TRBJ1-5
ASSYSGQGPETPNQPQH
>-|TRBV7-9|TRBJ2-2
ASSLMDILSPKLF
>-|TRBV12-3/TRBV12-4|TRBJ2-7
ASSLLFGGYEQY
>-|TRBV29-1|TRBJ2-4
SVEGGQGSIQY
>-|TRBV20-1|TRBJ2-7
SARDGAFYEQY
>-|TRBV30|TRBJ2-7
AYQQGLSYDQY
>TRBD2|TRBV20-1|TRBJ2-5
SATKSGGAGETQY
>-|TRBV20-1|TRBJ1-2
SASSGRSMSGT
>TRBD2|TRBV11-2|TRBJ2-2
ASSSTWTSGKNTGELF
>TRBD1|TRBV5-1|TRBJ1-1
ASSHIGQGDTEAF
>-|TRBV29-1|TRBJ1-3
SVRNSGNTIY
>TRBD1|TRBV11-2|TRBJ1-6
TSSRTSGTAYNSPLH
>-|TRBV20-1|TRBJ1-1
SARQGFTEAF
>-|TRBV6-1|TRBJ2-5
ASSESWEATQY
>TRBD1|TRBV12-3/TRBV12-4|TRBJ2-3
ASTDAGGPQDTQY
>TRBD1|TRBV12-3/TRBV12-4|TRBJ2-7
ASGTAYEQY
>TRBD1|TRBV29-1|TRBJ2-5
SGGTGDGTQY
>TRBD1|TRBV20-1|TRBJ2-5
SATRFGTEQETQY
>TRBD1|TRBV6-5|TRBJ1-5
ASRPGDRVDQPQH
>-|TRBV28|TRBJ2-7
ASSDGGWSSYEQY
>-|TRBV12-3/TRBV12-4|TRBJ1-5
ASSPRGAPSNQPQH
>-|TRBV19|TRBJ1-1
ASSIKQGNTEAF